This TCR beta chain was recorded in a study of CD8+ T cells in alopecia areata. It was cDNA, reverse transcribed from extracted RNA, that served as the sequencing template. The table came from immunoSEQ multiplex PCR; TCRdb's copy has only in-frame clones and leaves some out. The data contain 50,000 to 65,000 clones, about 45% of them singletons. The CDR3 has 15 residues. The germline CDR1 and CDR2 sequences are SGHAT and FQNNGV. Trimming took 0 bases from V and 3 from J; bases not matched to a gene: 0. This clone has a handful of counts. Its antigen remains unidentified. General observations from the study: An increase in clonality over normal scalp was evident in lesional scalp, especially alopecia totalis/universalis. Scalp and blood samples kept many expanded lesional clones throughout tofacitinib.

The treatment was: oral pan-JAK inhibitor, 5-10 mg twice daily. The chain carries TRBV11-2 and TRBJ2-5, with 11 bases matching TRBD2. The sequences come from CD8+ T cells sorted from blood, collected around week 36, from a patient treated with tofacitinib. The TCR was taken from a human donor with alopecia areata. The CDR3 DNA sequence: TGTGCCAGCAGCTTAGAACTAGCGGGAGAAGAGACCCAGTACTTC. Translation: CASSLELAGEETQYF. Looking up the rest from reference TRBV11-2 and TRBJ2-5 gives the full variable domain: EAGVAQSPRYKIIEKRQSVAFWCNPISGHATLYWYQQILGQGPKLLIQFQNNGVVDDSQLPKDRFSAERLKGVDSTLKIQPAKLEDSAVYLCASSLELAGEETQYFGPGTRLLVL.